Listed here is a single TCR beta chain. Antigen: not known. This record comes from a study of T cell responses to AZD1222 COVID-19 vaccine. About the research overall: Second-dose intervals of approximately 4 or approximately 12 weeks were pooled. Points from the study as a whole: White British ancestry dominated among donors, who included more females, and clonal diversity was possibly underestimated. The number of AZD1222 recipients seropositive at baseline was only 6 or 7.

Per germline, CDR1 SEHNR and CDR2 FQNEAQ (reference sequence). CDR3 length: 16 residues. V was pared by 0 bases and J by 1 base, with 12 bases between. Assay: immunoSEQ multiplex PCR; the TCRdb copy retains only in-frame clones and omits some. This table holds 90,000 to 95,000 clones, just over 90% found once. The sequence was obtained from an adult in good health. The chain joins TRBV7-9 to TRBJ1-2; tentatively, D is TRBD1 (6 bases). Sequencing used peripheral blood, obtained on day 0 of AZD1222 vaccination. CDR3: CASSLADSGDNYGYTF. For the CDR3, the DNA is TGTGCCAGCAGCTTAGCCGACTCAGGGGATAACTATGGCTACACCTTC. Filled out from reference TRBV7-9 and TRBJ1-2, the complete variable domain reads DTGVSQNPRHKITKRGQNVTFRCDPISEHNRLYWYRQTLGQGPEFLTYFQNEAQLEKSRLLSDRFSAERPKGSFSTLEIQRTEQGDSAMYLCASSLADSGDNYGYTFGSGTRLTVV.